The entry below gives a single T cell receptor (beta chain) sequence along with its context. The antigen is unknown. The source of the sample is a study of T cell responses to AZD1222 COVID-19 vaccine. Study observations and caveats: Only six AZD1222 recipients tested seropositive at baseline. Donors, mostly white British, included more females; clonal diversity was possibly underestimated.

Timing groups of about 4 and about 12 weeks for second doses were pooled. With 1 base removed from V and 0 bases from J, the gap between germline ends came to 13 bases. The CDR3 consists of 16 residues. Germline V gene data show CDR1 as LNHNV and CDR2 as YYDKDF (reference sequence). The table came from immunoSEQ multiplex PCR; TCRdb's copy has only in-frame clones and leaves some out. The sample holds 70,000 to 95,000 clones, 85% to 95% seen once. The TCR was taken from an adult who received the AZD1222 COVID-19 vaccine. The rearrangement links TRBV15 to TRBJ2-7; D might be TRBD1 (6 bases). Material: peripheral blood, obtained 28 days after the second AZD1222 dose. The CDR3 DNA sequence: TGTGCCACCAGCAGAGGAGGGGAAGGGGGCTCCTACGAGCAGTACTTC. Its protein product is CATSRGGEGGSYEQYF.